The entry below describes one TCR beta chain. Its antigen is unidentified. The data derive from a study of shared clonotypes between healthy human individuals. Study summary: Each donor contributed plates that comprised three CD4 naive, three CD4 memory, two CD8 naive and one CD8 memory.

Profiled with immunoSEQ multiplex PCR; TCRdb holds only in-frame clones, not every one. The sample records more than 500,000 clones, roughly 95% being singletons. Study outcomes and limitations: Non-shared clonotypes were found to have lower generation probabilities than the clonotypes that were shared by all four of the sorted-subset donors.

Terminally differentiated effector memory CD45RA+ cells were left out of the naive CD8 fraction, which was CD45RO-negative and positively selected for CCR7. Germline CDR1 is SNHLY and CDR2 is FYNNEI. CDR3 length: 16 amino acids. Germline trimming cut 8 bases from V and 3 bases from J; bases unmatched to any gene: 11. This sequence joins TRBV2 and TRBJ2-5; 11 bases match TRBD2. This clonotype was sampled from a woman younger than 45 in good health. The source material was naive CD8+ T cells sorted from blood. The CDR3 DNA is TGTGCCAGCCAACACATACTAGCGGGAGTAAAAGAGACCCAGTACTTC. Its translation is CASQHILAGVKETQYF.